These 7 T cell receptor beta chains were sequenced from one sample in a study of response to subunit inactivated influenza vaccine. One entry per CDR3 protein, called by TCRdb with MiXCR from the RT-PCR reads. The sample has 200,000 to 300,000 distinct CDR3 sequences, more than 9% seen once. The sample consisted of non-naive T cells sorted from PBMCs, taken 14 days before vaccination. These receptors all come from a middle-aged man who received an inactivated influenza vaccine.

The chain employs TRBV6-1 and TRBJ2-1, with 7 nucleotides matching TRBD1. V shed 6 bases, J shed 7 bases, and the junction held 9 bases outside the gene matches. There are 14 residues in the CDR3. CDR1 and CDR2 from the germline V gene are MNHNS and SASEGT. CDR3 region: CASRRGPEGNEQFF. The CDR3 coding sequence is TGTGCCAGCAGGAGGGGGCCCGAAGGGAATGAGCAGTTCTTC.

This clonotype has a count of ten or more. The chain joins TRBV7-8 to TRBJ2-1; 7 bases are a match to TRBD1. The CDR3 consists of 13 residues. V was pared by 8 bases and J by 4 bases, with 5 bases of the junction left unmatched. Germline loops: CDR1 SGHVS, CDR2 FQNEAQ. CDR3 in amino acids: CASGQESYNEQFF. CDR3 nucleotides: TGTGCCAGCGGACAGGAAAGTTACAATGAGCAGTTCTTC.

Concerning this clonotype itself: At one end the junction does not follow the germline gene, possibly because of a read error. This chain connects TRBV7-9 to TRBJ1-4; a weak D match, TRBD1 (5 bases). CDR1 is SEHNR, CDR2 FQNEAQ, per germline (reference sequence). The CDR3 consists of 16 residues. The CDR3 DNA follows: TGTGCCAGCAGCGTAGCACCGGGACGTTCGAATGAAAAACTGTTTTTT. Protein sequence: CASSVAPGRSNEKLFF.

The chain recombines TRBV3-1 with TRBJ1-5; no firm D call. Germline lookup yields CDR1 LGHDT and CDR2 YNNKEL (reference sequence). This CDR3 is built from 15 residues. V lost 1 base and J 1 base, leaving 8 bases between the germline ends. CDR3 coding DNA: TGTGCCAGCAGCCAAGGGAGGGAGAGCAATCAGCCCCAGCATTTT. Translating it yields CASSQGRESNQPQHF.

This clonotype has just a few counts. The J gene is TRBJ2-7, the V gene TRBV13; no definite D call. Germline lookup yields CDR1 PRHDT and CDR2 FYEKMQ (reference sequence). The CDR3 is 14 residues long. V was pared by 2 bases and J by 0 bases, with 8 bases between. This CDR3 is CASSLSSSSYEQYF. For the CDR3, the DNA is TGTGCCAGCAGCTTATCGTCGAGCTCCTACGAGCAGTACTTC.

This clonotype appeared many times. The chain is built from TRBV9 and TRBJ2-5; D gene ambiguous. Trimming cost V 2 bases and J 4 bases, with 12 bases left between them. The CDR3 covers 14 residues. The V gene's germline CDR1 is SGDLS and CDR2 YYNGEE. The CDR3 reads CASSVGSLGETQYF. CDR3 nucleotides: TGTGCCAGCAGCGTCGGTAGCCTTGGAGAGACCCAGTACTTC.

This clonotype was counted at least ten times. The chain couples TRBV5-1 to TRBJ2-2; 7 bases are shared with TRBD1. Trimming removed 7 bases from V and 0 bases from J; junction bases left unmatched: 12. Germline CDR1 reads SGHRS; CDR2 reads YFSETQ. The CDR3 is 17 residues long. The CDR3 region is CASRVLTGATNTGELFF. CDR3 DNA: TGCGCCAGCCGAGTCCTTACAGGGGCGACGAACACCGGGGAGCTGTTTTTT.